This T cell receptor beta chain was sequenced in a study of cytomegalovirus exposure and HLA in healthy donors. Study conclusions and caveats: Among immune exposure information, only CMV serostatus was available. It was 160 or so TCR beta chains that were listed as cytomegalovirus-associated. Other equally common chains were less clonally expanded than HLA-associated TCR beta chains, a later analysis showed.

The germline gives CDR1 SNHLY, CDR2 FYNNEI. The CDR3 runs 14 residues. The V and J ends lost 7 bases and 7 bases respectively, with 19 bases between them. As for this clone: The antigen is undetermined.

Both 60 Vbeta primers and 13 Jbeta primers went into the PCR. Here immunoSEQ multiplex PCR was the method, and the copy in TCRdb shows in-frame clones only, minus some. The sample yields approximately 280,000 clones, 86% seen once. What was sequenced was PBMCs. The receptor was isolated from a man in his forties or fifties in good health and CMV-seropositive. The genes are TRBV2 and TRBJ2-5, with D maybe TRBD2 (6 bases). The CDR3 DNA sequence: TGTGCCAGCAAGCTAGCGTGGGAGAGGGGGACCCAGTACTTC. Translated: CASKLAWERGTQYF.